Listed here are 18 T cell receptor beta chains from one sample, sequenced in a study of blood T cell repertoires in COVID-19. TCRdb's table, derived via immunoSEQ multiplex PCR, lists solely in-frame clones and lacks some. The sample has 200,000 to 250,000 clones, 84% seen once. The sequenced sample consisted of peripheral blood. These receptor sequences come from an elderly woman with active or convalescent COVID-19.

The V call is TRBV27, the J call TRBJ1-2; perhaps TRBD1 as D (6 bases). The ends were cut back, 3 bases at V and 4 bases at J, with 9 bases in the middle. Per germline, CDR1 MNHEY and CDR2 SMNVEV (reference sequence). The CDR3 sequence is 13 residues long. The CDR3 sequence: CASSLSGAYGYTF. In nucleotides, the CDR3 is TGTGCCAGCAGTTTGTCAGGGGCCTATGGCTACACCTTC.

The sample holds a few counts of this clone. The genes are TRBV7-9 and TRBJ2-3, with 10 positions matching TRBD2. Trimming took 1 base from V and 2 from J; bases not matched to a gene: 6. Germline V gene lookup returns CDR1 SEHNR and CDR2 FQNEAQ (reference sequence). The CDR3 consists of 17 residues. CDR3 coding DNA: TGTGCCAGCAGCTTAGGGACTAGCGGTGGTACCACAGATACGCAGTATTTT. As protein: CASSLGTSGGTTDTQYF.

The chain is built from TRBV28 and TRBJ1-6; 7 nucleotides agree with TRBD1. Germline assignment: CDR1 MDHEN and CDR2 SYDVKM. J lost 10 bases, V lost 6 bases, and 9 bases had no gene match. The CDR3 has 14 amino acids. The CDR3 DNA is TGTGCCAGCAGCTCCGGGACAGCAAGGTCACCCCTCCACTTT. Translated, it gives CASSSGTARSPLHF.

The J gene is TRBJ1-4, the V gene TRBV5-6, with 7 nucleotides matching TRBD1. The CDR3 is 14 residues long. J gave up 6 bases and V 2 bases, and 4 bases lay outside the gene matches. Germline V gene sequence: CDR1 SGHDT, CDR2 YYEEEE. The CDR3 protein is CASSFDRAHEKLFF. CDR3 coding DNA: TGTGCCAGCAGCTTTGACAGGGCGCATGAAAAACTGTTTTTT.

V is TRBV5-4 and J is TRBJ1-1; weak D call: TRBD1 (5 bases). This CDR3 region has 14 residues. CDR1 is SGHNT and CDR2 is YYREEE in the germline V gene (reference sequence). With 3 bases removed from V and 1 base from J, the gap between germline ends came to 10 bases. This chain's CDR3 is CASSSRQKNTEAFF. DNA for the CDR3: TGTGCCAGCAGCTCGCGACAGAAGAACACTGAAGCTTTCTTT.

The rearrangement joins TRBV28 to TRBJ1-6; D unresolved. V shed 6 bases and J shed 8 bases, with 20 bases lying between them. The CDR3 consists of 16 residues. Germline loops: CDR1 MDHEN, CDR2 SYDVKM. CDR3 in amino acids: CASSSAKLGRYSPLHF. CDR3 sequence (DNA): TGTGCCAGCAGCTCAGCCAAATTAGGGAGGTATTCACCCCTCCACTTT.

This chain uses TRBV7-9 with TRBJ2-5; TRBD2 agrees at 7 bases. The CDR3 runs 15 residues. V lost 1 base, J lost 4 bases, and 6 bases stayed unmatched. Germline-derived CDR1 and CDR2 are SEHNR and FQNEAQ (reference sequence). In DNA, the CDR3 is TGTGCCAGCAGCTTAGGGACGGGGGGTACAGAGACCCAGTACTTC. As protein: CASSLGTGGTETQYF.

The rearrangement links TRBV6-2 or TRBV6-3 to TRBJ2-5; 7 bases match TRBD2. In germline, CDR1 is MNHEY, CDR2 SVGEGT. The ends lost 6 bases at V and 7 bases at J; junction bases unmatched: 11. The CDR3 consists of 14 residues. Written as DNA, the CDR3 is TGTGCCAGCAGCCGCGCTACTGGGGGGGGGACCCAGTACTTC. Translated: CASSRATGGGTQYF.

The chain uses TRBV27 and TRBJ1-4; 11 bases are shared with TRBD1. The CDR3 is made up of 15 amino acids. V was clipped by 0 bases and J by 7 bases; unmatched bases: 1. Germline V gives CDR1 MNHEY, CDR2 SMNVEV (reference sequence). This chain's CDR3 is CASSLSGQGGEKLFF. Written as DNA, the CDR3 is TGTGCCAGCAGTTTATCGGGACAGGGGGGTGAAAAACTGTTTTTT. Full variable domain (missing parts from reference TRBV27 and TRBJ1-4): EAQVTQNPRYLITVTGKKLTVTCSQNMNHEYMSWYRQDPGLGLRQIYYSMNVEVTDKGDVPEGYKVSRKEKRNFPLILESPSPNQTSLYFCASSLSGQGGEKLFFGSGTQLSVL.

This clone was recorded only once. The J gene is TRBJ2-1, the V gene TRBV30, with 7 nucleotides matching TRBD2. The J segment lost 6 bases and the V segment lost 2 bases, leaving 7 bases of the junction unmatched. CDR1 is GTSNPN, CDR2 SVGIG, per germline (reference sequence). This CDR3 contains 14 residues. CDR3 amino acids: CAWSTAGAPNEQFF. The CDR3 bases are TGTGCCTGGAGTACTGCGGGAGCCCCCAATGAGCAGTTCTTC.

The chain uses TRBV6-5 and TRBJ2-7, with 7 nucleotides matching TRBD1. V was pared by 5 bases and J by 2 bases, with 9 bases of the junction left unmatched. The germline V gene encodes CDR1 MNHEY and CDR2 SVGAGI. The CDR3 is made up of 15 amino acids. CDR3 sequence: CASSLQGSKTYEQYF. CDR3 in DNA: TGTGCCAGCAGTCTACAGGGGTCCAAAACCTACGAGCAGTACTTC.

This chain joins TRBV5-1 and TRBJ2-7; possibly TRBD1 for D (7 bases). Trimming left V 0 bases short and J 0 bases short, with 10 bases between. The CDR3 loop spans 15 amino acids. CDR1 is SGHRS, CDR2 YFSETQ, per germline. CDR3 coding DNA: TGCGCCAGCAGCTTGGCAGGGGGAGGCTCCTACGAGCAGTACTTC. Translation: CASSLAGGGSYEQYF.

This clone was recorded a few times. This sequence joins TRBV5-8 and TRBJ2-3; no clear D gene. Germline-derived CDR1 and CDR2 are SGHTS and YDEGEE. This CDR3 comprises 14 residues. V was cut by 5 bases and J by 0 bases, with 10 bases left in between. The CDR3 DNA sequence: TGTGCCAGCAGGGTCGAGGTGAGCACAGATACGCAGTATTTT. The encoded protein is CASRVEVSTDTQYF. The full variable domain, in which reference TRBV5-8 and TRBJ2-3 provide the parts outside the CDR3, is EAGVTQSPTHLIKTRGQQATLRCSPISGHTSVYWYQQALGLGLQFLLWYDEGEERNRGNFPPRFSGRQFPNYSSELNVNALELEDSALYLCASRVEVSTDTQYFGPGTRLTVL.

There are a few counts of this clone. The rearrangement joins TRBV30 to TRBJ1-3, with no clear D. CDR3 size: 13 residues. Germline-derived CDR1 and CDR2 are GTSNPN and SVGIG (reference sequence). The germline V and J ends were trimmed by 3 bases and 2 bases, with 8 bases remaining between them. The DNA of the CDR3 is TGTGCCTGGAGGAAAACAGCTGGAAACACCATATATTTT. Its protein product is CAWRKTAGNTIYF.

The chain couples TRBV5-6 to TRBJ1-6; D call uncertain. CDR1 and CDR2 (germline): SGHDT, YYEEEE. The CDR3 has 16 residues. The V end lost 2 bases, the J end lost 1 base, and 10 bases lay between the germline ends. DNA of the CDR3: TGTGCCAGCAGCTTCACGCGGACTTCCTATAATTCACCCCTCCACTTT. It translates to CASSFTRTSYNSPLHF.

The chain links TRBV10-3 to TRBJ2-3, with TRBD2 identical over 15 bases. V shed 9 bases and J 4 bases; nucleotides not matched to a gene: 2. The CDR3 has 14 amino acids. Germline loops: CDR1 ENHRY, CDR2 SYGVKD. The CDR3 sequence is CAMGLAGGPDTQYF. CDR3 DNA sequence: TGTGCCATGGGACTAGCGGGAGGACCAGATACGCAGTATTTT.

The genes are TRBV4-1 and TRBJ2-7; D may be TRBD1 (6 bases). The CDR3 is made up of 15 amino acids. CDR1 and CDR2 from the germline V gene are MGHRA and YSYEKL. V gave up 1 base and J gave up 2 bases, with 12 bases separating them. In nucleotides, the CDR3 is TGCGCCAGCAGCCAAGCCCCGGGACACGCCTACGAGCAGTACTTC. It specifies CASSQAPGHAYEQYF.

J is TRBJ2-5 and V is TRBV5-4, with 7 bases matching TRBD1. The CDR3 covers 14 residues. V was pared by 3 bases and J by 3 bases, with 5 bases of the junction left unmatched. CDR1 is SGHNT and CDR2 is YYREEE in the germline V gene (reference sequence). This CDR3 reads CASSSQGWEETQYF. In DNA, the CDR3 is TGTGCCAGCAGCTCACAGGGGTGGGAAGAGACCCAGTACTTC. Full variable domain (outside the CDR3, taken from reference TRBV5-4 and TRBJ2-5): ETGVTQSPTHLIKTRGQQVTLRCSSQSGHNTVSWYQQALGQGPQFIFQYYREEENGRGNFPPRFSGLQFPNYSSELNVNALELDDSALYLCASSSQGWEETQYFGPGTRLLVL.